The sequence of this T cell receptor beta chain was determined in a study of memory CD4+ T cells and cytomegalovirus serostatus. About the study: Donors were healthy Belgian adults, 10 or so CMV seropositive and 24 seronegative.

Profiled with immunoSEQ multiplex PCR; TCRdb holds only in-frame clones, not every one. The sample has 60,000 to 70,000 clones, less than 85% seen once. Single viable CD3+CD4+CD8-CD45RO+ cells were sorted as the memory CD4+ T cells. Serostatus was set by detecting CMV pp150, pp28, p38, p52 IgG. Total CD4+ T cells were enriched by CD4 positive selection. Germline CDR1 is MNHEY and CDR2 is SVGAGI. V was shortened by 6 bases and J by 5 bases, with 11 bases between the two germline ends. The CDR3 consists of 13 residues. The chain uses TRBV6-5 and TRBJ2-1; D possibly corresponds to TRBD1 (6 bases). The sample consisted of memory CD4+ T cells from blood. The receptor comes from an adult in good health and CMV-seronegative. Some clones in this sample may be carry-over from other donors' samples. The CDR3 reads CASRSTGNNEQFF. CDR3 nucleotides: TGTGCCAGCAGGTCGACAGGTAACAATGAGCAGTTCTTC.